This T cell receptor beta chain derives from a study of neurological immune-mediated disorders. Whole-study results and caveats: CDR3 amino acid sequences of expanded clones were not shared across subjects, a result suggesting private repertoires in all groups.

MiXCR, applied by TCRdb to the 5' RACE reads, yields one record per CDR3 protein. Among about 41,000 distinct CDR3 sequences, roughly 2.5% were seen once, and the ten largest hold roughly an eighth. CDR3 length equals 15 residues. The V gene's germline CDR1 is ENHRY and CDR2 SYGVKD. V shed 1 base, J shed 5 bases, and the junction held 6 bases outside the gene matches. The sample holds many counts of this clonotype. Its antigen is not identified. Sequencing input: PBMCs. The TCR originated in a man aged 25-40 years with multiple sclerosis. J is TRBJ2-5 and V is TRBV10-3, with 8 bases aligning to TRBD1. The CDR3: CAISELGQGYETQYF. The DNA of the CDR3 is TGTGCCATCAGTGAGTTAGGACAGGGATACGAGACCCAGTACTTC.